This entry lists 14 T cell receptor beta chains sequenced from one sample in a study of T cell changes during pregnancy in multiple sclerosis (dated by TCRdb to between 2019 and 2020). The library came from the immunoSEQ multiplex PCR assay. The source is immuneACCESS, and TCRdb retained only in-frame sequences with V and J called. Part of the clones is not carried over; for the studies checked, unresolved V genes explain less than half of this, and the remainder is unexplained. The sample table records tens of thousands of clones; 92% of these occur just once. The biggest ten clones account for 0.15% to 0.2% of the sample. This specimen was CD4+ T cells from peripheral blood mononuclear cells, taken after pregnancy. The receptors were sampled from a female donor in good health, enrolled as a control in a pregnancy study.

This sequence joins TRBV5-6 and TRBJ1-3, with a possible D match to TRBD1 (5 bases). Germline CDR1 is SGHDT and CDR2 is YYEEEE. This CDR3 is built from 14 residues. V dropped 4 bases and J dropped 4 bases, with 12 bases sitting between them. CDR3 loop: CASSRRGVGNTIYF. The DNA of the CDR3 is TGTGCCAGCAGCCGCCGGGGGGTAGGAAACACCATATATTTT.

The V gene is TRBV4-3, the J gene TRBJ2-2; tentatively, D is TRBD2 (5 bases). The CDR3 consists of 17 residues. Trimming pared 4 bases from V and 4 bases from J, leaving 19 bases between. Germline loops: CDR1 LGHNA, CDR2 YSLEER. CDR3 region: CASSPQTSRAVTGELFF. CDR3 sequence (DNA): TGCGCCAGCAGCCCCCAGACGAGTCGAGCGGTCACCGGGGAGCTGTTTTTT.

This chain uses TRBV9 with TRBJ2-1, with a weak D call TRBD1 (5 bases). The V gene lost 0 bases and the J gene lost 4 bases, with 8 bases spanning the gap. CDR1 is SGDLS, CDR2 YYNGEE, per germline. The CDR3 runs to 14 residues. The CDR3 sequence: CASSVGQGYNEQFF. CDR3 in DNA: TGTGCCAGCAGCGTAGGTCAGGGATACAATGAGCAGTTCTTC.

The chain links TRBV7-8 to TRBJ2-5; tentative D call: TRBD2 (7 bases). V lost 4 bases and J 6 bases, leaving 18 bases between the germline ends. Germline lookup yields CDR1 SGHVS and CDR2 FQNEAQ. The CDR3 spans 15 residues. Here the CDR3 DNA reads TGTGCCAGCAGCTCGGGTAGGGGGGGCGCAAAGACCCAGTACTTC. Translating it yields CASSSGRGGAKTQYF.

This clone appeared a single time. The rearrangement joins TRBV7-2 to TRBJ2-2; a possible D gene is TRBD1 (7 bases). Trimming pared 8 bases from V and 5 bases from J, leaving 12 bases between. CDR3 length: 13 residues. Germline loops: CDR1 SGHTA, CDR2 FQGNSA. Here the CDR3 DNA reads TGTGCCAGCGGGCAGGGGGGAACCGGGGAGCTGTTTTTT. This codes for CASGQGGTGELFF.

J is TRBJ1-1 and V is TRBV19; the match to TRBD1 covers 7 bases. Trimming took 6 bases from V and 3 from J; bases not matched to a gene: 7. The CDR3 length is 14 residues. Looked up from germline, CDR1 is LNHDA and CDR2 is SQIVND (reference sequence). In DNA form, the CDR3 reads TGTGCCAGTAGGCGACAGGGCTTGTACACTGAAGCTTTCTTT. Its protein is CASRRQGLYTEAFF.

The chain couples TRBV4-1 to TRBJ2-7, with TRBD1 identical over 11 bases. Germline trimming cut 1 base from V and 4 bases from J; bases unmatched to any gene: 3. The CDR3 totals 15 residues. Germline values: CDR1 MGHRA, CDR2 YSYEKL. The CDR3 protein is CASSQAGTGGYEQYF. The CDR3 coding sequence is TGCGCCAGCAGCCAAGCCGGGACAGGGGGATACGAGCAGTACTTC.

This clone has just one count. The DNA of the CDR3 is TGTGCCAGCAGCATGGAGGGGGGGACCTACGAGCAGTACTTC. This codes for CASSMEGGTYEQYF. The genes are TRBV6-6 and TRBJ2-7; D possibly corresponds to TRBD2 (7 bases). V lost 6 bases and J lost 2, with 14 bases in between. The CDR3 totals 14 residues. Germline V gene lookup returns CDR1 MNHNY and CDR2 SVGAGI (reference sequence).

The CDR3 sequence: CASSVGLAVYEQFF. The CDR3 coding sequence is TGTGCCAGCAGTGTCGGACTAGCGGTGTATGAGCAGTTCTTC. The chain employs TRBV2 and TRBJ2-1; 10 positions match TRBD2. CDR1 is SNHLY, CDR2 FYNNEI, per germline. The CDR3 covers 14 residues. With 4 bases clipped from V and 8 bases from J, the junction kept 5 bases outside the gene matches.

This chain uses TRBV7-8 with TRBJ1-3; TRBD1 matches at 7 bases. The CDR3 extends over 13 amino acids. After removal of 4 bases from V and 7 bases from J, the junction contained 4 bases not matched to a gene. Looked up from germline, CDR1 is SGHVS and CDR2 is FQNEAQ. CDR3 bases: TGTGCCAGCAGCTCAAAGACAGGGAACACCATATATTTT. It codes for CASSSKTGNTIYF.

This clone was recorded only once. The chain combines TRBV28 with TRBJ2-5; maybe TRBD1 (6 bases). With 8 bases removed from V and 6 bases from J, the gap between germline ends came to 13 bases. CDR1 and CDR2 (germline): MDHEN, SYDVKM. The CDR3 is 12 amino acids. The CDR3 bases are TGTGCCAGCGACCGGGACACGAAGACCCAGTACTTC. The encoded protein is CASDRDTKTQYF. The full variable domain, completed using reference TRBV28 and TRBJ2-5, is DVKVTQSSRYLVKRTGEKVFLECVQDMDHENMFWYRQDPGLGLRLIYFSYDVKMKEKGDIPEGYSVSREKKERFSLILESASTNQTSMYLCASDRDTKTQYFGPGTRLLVL.

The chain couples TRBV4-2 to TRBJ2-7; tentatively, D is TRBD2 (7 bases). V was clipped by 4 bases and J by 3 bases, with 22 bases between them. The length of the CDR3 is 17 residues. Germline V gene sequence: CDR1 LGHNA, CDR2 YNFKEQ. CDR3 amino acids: CASSLPQGGGGHYEQYF. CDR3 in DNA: TGTGCCAGCAGCCTTCCCCAAGGGGGGGGCGGACACTACGAGCAGTACTTC.

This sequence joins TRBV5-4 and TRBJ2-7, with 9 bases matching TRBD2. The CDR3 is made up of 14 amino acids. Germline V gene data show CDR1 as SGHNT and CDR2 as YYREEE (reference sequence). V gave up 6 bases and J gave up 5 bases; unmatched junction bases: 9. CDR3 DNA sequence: TGTGCCAGCAACCGGGCTAGCGGGGCCCACGAGCAGTACTTC. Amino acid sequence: CASNRASGAHEQYF.

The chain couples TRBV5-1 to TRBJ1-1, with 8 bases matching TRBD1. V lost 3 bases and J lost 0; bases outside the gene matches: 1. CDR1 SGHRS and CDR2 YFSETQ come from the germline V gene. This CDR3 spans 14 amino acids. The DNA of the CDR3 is TGCGCCAGCAGCTGGGACAGGTTGAACACTGAAGCTTTCTTT. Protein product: CASSWDRLNTEAFF.